This passage covers 11 T cell receptor beta chains from one sample sequenced in a study of shared clonotypes between healthy human individuals. Method: immunoSEQ multiplex PCR; TCRdb's copy keeps in-frame clones and lacks some. The profile shows hundreds of thousands of clones, roughly 77% of them singletons. Sequenced input: PBMCs. These receptors all come from a woman in her forties in good health. Some clones in this sample may be carry-over from other donors' samples.

The chain combines TRBV19 with TRBJ2-7, with 15 bases that match TRBD2. Per the germline V gene, CDR1 is LNHDA and CDR2 is SQIVND (reference sequence). The junction had 2 bases not matched to a gene; V was cut back by 6 bases and J by 2 bases. This CDR3 has 15 residues. The CDR3 is CASRGLAGGPYEQYF. The DNA of the CDR3 is TGTGCCAGTAGGGGACTAGCGGGAGGACCCTACGAGCAGTACTTC.

The rearrangement uses TRBV5-1 and TRBJ1-2, with 11 nucleotides matching TRBD1. CDR3 length equals 14 residues. J gave up 7 bases and V 4 bases, and 6 bases lay outside the gene matches. Germline values: CDR1 SGHRS, CDR2 YFSETQ. CDR3 residues: CASSGGQGAFGYTF. The CDR3 coding sequence is TGCGCCAGCAGCGGAGGACAGGGGGCGTTTGGCTACACCTTC.

This chain joins TRBV29-1 and TRBJ2-7, with 10 bases matching TRBD1. This CDR3 is built from 14 residues. Germline V gene lookup returns CDR1 SQVTM and CDR2 ANQGSEA. Trimming at V came to 4 bases and at J to 2 bases, leaving 5 bases not matched to a gene. As DNA, the CDR3 is TGCAGCGTTGGCGGGGGGACAGGGGCCTACGAGCAGTACTTC. Amino acid sequence: CSVGGGTGAYEQYF.

The chain recombines TRBV29-1 with TRBJ2-1, with 14 bases lining up with TRBD2. The CDR3 spans 17 residues. The J segment lost 0 bases and the V segment lost 7 bases, leaving 8 bases of the junction unmatched. The germline CDR1 and CDR2 sequences are SQVTM and ANQGSEA. The CDR3 sequence: CSGGGLAGASSYNEQFF. The CDR3 DNA reads as TGCAGCGGGGGGGGACTAGCGGGAGCCAGCTCCTACAATGAGCAGTTCTTC.

The chain combines TRBV2 with TRBJ1-2; 7 bases align to TRBD1. This CDR3 is built from 14 residues. Germline CDR1 is SNHLY and CDR2 is FYNNEI. V was pared by 4 bases and J by 3 bases, with 5 bases of the junction left unmatched. CDR3 amino acids: CASSVRQGDYGYTF. The CDR3 DNA sequence: TGTGCCAGCAGTGTACGGCAGGGGGACTATGGCTACACCTTC.

V gene TRBV11-2 combines with J gene TRBJ1-5, with 8 bases that match TRBD1. Germline trimming cut 5 bases from V and 2 bases from J; bases unmatched to any gene: 5. This CDR3 has 15 residues. Germline CDR1 is SGHAT and CDR2 is FQNNGV. CDR3 coding DNA: TGTGCCAGCAGCGAACAGGGGGGGGGCAATCAGCCCCAGCATTTT. Protein: CASSEQGGGNQPQHF.

This clone has just one count. The rearrangement uses TRBV18 and TRBJ2-1; D is uncertain. This CDR3 has 15 amino acids. Germline lookup yields CDR1 KGHSH and CDR2 LQKENI. V was clipped by 0 bases and J by 0 bases, with 6 bases between them. CDR3 sequence (DNA): TGTGCCAGCTCACCACCCGCAGTCTCCTACAATGAGCAGTTCTTC. It specifies CASSPPAVSYNEQFF.

The count of this clone is one. This probably arose from a read error, given a far larger clone one base away. The V call is TRBV10-2, the J call TRBJ2-2, with TRBD1 as a possible D gene (5 bases). Trimming took 2 bases from V and 5 from J, leaving 9 bases between them. Germline V CDR1 and CDR2: WSHSY, SAAADI. The CDR3 has 14 residues. CDR3 region: CASSESRVTGELFF. CDR3 nucleotide sequence: TGCGCCAGCAGTGAGAGCAGGGTAACCGGGGAGCTGTTTTTT.

The J gene is TRBJ2-5, the V gene TRBV28; 9 bases align to TRBD2. Germline CDR1 is MDHEN and CDR2 is SYDVKM. The CDR3 loop spans 16 amino acids. V lost 5 bases to trimming and J lost 3 bases; unmatched junction nucleotides: 10. This chain's CDR3 is CASSPIAGESEETQYF. The CDR3 bases are TGTGCCAGCAGTCCCATAGCGGGAGAGTCGGAAGAGACCCAGTACTTC.

V and J are TRBV20-1 and TRBJ2-7; D remains unclear. Trimming removed 7 bases at V and 7 bases at J, with 14 bases between. CDR3 length: 11 amino acids. Germline lookup yields CDR1 DFQATT and CDR2 SNEGSKA (reference sequence). The CDR3 coding sequence is TGCAGTGTTCGCATACGTCGGGAGCAGTACTTC. Residues: CSVRIRREQYF.

This chain joins TRBV6-1 and TRBJ2-5; 8 nucleotides line up with TRBD2. The end of the DNA is better explained by TRBJ2-7, so the J call may be wrong. Germline V gene sequence: CDR1 MNHNS, CDR2 SASEGT. The CDR3 covers 15 residues. The DNA of the CDR3 is TGTGCCAGCAGTGCAGACGCCGGGGGGGTGTACGAGCAGTACTTC. Its protein is CASSADAGGVYEQYF.